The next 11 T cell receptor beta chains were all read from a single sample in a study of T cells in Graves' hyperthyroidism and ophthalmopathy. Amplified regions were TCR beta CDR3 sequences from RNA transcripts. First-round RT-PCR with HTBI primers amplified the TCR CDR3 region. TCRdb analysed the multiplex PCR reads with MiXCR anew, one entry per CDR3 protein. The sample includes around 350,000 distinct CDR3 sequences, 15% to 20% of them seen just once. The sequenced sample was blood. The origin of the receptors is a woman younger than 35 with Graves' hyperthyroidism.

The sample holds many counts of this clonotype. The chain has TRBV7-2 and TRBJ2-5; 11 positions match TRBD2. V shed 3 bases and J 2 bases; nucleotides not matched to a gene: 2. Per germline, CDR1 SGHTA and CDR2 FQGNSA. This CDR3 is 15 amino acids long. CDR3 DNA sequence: TGTGCCAGCAGCTTGTGGACTAGCGGGCAAGAGACCCAGTACTTC. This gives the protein CASSLWTSGQETQYF.

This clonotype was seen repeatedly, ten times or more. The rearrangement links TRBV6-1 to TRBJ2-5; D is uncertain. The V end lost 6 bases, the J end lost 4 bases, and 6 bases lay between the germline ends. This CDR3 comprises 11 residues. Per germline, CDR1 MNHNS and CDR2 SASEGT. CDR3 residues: CASRGLETQYF. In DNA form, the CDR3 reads TGTGCCAGCAGGGGCTTAGAGACCCAGTACTTC.

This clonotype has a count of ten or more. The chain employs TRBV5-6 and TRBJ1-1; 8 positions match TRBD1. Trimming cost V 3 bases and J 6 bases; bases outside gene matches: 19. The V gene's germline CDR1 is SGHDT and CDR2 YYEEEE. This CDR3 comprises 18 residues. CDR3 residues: CASSSGTGSVKVYAEAFF. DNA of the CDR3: TGTGCCAGCAGCTCGGGGACAGGCTCCGTGAAAGTTTACGCTGAAGCTTTCTTT.

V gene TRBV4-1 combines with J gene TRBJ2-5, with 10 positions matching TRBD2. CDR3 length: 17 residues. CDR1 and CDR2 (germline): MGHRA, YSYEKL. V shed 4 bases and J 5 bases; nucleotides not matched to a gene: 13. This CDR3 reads CASSRLAGERGFETQYF. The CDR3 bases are TGCGCCAGCAGCCGGCTAGCGGGGGAGCGGGGATTTGAGACCCAGTACTTC.

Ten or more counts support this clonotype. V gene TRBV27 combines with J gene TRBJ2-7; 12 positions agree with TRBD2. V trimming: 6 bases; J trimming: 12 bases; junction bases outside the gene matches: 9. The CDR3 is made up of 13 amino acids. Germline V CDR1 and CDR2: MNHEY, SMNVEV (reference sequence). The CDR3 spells CASSPSGGARGYF. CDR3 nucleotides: TGTGCCAGCAGCCCTAGCGGGGGGGCTCGGGGGTACTTC.

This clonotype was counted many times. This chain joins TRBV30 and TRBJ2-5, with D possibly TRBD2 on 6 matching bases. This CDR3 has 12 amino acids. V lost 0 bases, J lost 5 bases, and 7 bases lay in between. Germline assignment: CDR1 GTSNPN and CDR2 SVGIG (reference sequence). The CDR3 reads CAWSVGRETQYF. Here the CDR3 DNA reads TGTGCCTGGAGTGTTGGGAGGGAGACCCAGTACTTC.

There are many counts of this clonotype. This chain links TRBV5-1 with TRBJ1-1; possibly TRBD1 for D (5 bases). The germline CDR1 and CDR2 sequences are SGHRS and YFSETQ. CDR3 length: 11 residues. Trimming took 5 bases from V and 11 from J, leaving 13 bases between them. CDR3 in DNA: TGCGCCAGCAGGGGGGACCATCAGGCTTTCTTT. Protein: CASRGDHQAFF.

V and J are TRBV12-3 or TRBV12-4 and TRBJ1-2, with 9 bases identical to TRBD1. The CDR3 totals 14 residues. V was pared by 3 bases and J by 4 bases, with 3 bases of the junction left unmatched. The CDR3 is CASSLRQGVYGYTF. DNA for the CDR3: TGTGCCAGCAGTTTGCGACAGGGGGTCTATGGCTACACCTTC.

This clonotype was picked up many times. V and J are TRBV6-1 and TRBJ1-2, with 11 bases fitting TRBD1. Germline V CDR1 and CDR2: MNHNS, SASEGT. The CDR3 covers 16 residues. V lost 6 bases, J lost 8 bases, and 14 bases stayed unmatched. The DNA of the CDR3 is TGTGCCAGCAGCCCCGGACAGGGGGCTGCTAGGGGGGGCTACACCTTC. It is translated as CASSPGQGAARGGYTF.

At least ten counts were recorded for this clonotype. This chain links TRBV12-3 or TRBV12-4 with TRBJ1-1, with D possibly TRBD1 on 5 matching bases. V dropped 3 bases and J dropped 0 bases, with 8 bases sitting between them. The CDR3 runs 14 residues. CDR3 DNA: TGTGCCAGCAGTTTCCAGGGCATGAACACTGAAGCTTTCTTT. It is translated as CASSFQGMNTEAFF.

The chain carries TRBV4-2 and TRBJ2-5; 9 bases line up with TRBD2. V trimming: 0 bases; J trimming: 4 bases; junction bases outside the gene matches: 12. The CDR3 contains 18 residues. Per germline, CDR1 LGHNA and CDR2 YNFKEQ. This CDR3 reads CASSQDDGGGAIGETQYF. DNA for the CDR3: TGTGCCAGCAGCCAAGATGATGGCGGGGGGGCCATCGGAGAGACCCAGTACTTC.